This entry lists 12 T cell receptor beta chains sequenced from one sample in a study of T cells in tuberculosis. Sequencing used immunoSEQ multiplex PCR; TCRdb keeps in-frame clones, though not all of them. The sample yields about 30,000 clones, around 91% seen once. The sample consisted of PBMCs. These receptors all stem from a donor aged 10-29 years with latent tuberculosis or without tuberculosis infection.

CDR3 sequence reads: CASSEEIGGTYEQYF. CDR3 in DNA: TGTGCCAGCTCGGAAGAGATCGGGGGGACCTACGAGCAGTACTTC. This chain uses TRBV27 with TRBJ2-7, with TRBD2 matching over 7 bases. The CDR3 has 15 residues. The germline gives CDR1 MNHEY, CDR2 SMNVEV (reference sequence). The V gene end was trimmed by 8 bases and the J gene end by 2 bases; junction bases not matched to a gene: 12.

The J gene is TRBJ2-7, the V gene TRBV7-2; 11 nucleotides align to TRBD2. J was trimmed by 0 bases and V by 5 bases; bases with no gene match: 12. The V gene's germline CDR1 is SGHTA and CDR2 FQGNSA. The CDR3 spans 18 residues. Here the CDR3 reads CASSPGGLGTSGSYEQYF. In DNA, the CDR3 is TGTGCCAGCAGCCCCGGGGGCCTCGGGACTAGCGGCTCCTACGAGCAGTACTTC.

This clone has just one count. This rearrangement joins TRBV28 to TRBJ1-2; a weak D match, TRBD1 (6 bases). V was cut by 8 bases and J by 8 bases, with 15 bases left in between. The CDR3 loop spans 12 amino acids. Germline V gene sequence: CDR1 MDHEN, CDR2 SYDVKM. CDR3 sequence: CASVGGIMGYTF. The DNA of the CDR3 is TGTGCCAGCGTAGGGGGAATTATGGGCTACACCTTC.

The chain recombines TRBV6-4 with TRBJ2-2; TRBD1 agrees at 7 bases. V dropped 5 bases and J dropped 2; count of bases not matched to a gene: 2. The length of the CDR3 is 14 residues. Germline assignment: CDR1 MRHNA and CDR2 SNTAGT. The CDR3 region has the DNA TGTGCCAGCAGTCGGACAGGCAACACCGGGGAGCTGTTTTTT. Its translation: CASSRTGNTGELFF.

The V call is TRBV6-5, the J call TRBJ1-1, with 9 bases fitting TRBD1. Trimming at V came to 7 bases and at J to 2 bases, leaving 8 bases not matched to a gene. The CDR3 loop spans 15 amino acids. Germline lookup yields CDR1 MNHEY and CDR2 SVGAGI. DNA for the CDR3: TGTGCCAGCATCCCCTGGGGACAGGGAAACACTGAAGCTTTCTTT. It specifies CASIPWGQGNTEAFF.

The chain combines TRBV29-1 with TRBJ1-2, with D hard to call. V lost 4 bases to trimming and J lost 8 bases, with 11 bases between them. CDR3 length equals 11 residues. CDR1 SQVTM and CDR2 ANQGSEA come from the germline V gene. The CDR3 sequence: CSVGQDGGYTF. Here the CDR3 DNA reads TGCAGCGTTGGGCAGGATGGCGGCTACACCTTC. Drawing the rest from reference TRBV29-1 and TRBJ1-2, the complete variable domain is SAVISQKPSRDICQRGTSLTIQCQVDSQVTMMFWYRQQPGQSLTLIATANQGSEATYESGFVIDKFPISRPNLTFSTLTVSNMSPEDSSIYLCSVGQDGGYTFGSGTRLTVV.

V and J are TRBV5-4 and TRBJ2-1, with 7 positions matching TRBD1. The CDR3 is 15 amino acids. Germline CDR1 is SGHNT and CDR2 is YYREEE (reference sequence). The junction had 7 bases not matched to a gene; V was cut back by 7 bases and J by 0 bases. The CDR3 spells CASRLDRSSYNEQFF. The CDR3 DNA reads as TGTGCCAGCCGCCTGGACAGGTCCTCCTACAATGAGCAGTTCTTC. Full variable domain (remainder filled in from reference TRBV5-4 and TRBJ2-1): ETGVTQSPTHLIKTRGQQVTLRCSSQSGHNTVSWYQQALGQGPQFIFQYYREEENGRGNFPPRFSGLQFPNYSSELNVNALELDDSALYLCASRLDRSSYNEQFFGPGTRLTVL.

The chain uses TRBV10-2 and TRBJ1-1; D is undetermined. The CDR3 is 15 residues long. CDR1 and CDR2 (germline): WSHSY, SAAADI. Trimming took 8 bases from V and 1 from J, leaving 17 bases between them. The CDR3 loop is CASDAGRRRNTEAFF. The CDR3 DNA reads TGCGCCAGCGACGCCGGAAGACGGAGGAACACTGAAGCTTTCTTT.

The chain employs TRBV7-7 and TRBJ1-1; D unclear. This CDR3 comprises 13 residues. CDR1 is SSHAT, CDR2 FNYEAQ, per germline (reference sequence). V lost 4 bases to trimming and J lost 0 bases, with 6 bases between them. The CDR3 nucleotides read TGTGCCAGCAGCTCCAGGATGAACACTGAAGCTTTCTTT. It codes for CASSSRMNTEAFF.

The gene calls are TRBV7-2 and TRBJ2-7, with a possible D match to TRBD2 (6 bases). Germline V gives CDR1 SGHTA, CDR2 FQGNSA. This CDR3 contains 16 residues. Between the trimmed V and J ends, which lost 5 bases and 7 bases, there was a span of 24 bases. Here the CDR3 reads CASSPRLRSRAGEQYF. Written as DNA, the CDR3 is TGTGCCAGCAGCCCTCGCCTTAGGAGCAGGGCGGGGGAGCAGTACTTC.

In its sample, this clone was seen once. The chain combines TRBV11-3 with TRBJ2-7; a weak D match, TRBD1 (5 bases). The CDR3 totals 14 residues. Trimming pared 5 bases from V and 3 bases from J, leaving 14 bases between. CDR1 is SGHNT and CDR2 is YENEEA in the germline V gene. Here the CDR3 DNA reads TGTGCCAGCAGCCTTACAGGAGACGACTACGAGCAGTACTTC. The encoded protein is CASSLTGDDYEQYF.

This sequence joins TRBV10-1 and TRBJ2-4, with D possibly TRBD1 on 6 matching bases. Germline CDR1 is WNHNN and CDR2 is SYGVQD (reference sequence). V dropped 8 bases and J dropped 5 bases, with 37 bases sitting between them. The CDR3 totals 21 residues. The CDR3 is CASSHPFSVGQGPPLENIQYF. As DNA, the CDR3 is TGCGCCAGCTCCCACCCTTTCAGTGTCGGGCAGGGGCCTCCTCTGGAAAACATTCAGTACTTC.